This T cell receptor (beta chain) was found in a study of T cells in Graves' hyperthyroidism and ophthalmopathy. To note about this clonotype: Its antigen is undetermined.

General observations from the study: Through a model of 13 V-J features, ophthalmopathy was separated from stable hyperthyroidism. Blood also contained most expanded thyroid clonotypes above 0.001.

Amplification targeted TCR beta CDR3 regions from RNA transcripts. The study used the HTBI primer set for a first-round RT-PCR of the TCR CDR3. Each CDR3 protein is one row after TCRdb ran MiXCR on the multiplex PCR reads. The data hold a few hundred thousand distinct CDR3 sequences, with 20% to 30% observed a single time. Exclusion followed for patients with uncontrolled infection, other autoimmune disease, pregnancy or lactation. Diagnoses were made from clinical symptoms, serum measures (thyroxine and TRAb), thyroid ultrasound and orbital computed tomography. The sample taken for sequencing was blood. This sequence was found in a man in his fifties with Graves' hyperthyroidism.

The CDR3 here is CASSQDGTSLYEQYF. The CDR3 coding sequence is TGTGCCAGCAGTCAAGACGGGACTAGCCTCTACGAGCAGTACTTC. This chain connects TRBV6-1 to TRBJ2-7; 9 bases map to TRBD2. This CDR3 comprises 15 residues. Germline CDR1 MNHNS, CDR2 SASEGT. Trimming cost V 5 bases and J 3 bases; bases outside gene matches: 8.